This T cell receptor (beta chain) originates from a study of cytomegalovirus exposure and HLA in healthy donors. Findings of the study overall: Testing in vitro showed a few CMV-associated chains specific for CMV antigens. In an earlier analysis, productive rearrangement rates for most beta V segments clustered near 87% or 30%. Fewer N-insertions than the 666-donor mean were reportedly shown by an Asian-associated ancestry cluster in a later analysis.

Both 60 Vbeta primers and 13 Jbeta primers went into the PCR. In the authors' methods: A later analysis counted 80 million or so unique TCR beta chains, around 10 million shared. Repertoires were generated with immunoSEQ multiplex PCR, while TCRdb's copy carries only in-frame clones and drops some. For V, J and clone size, that table is used; D and trimming come from the DNA. The sample comprises roughly 110,000 clones, 74% of which are singletons, and 12% to 15% rests with the top ten. As regards this clone: The antigen remains unidentified.

Germline-derived CDR1 and CDR2 are SGHTA and FQGTGA. The ends lost 4 bases at V and 7 bases at J; junction bases unmatched: 9. The CDR3 runs 15 residues. Sequencing used PBMCs. The receptor was isolated from a woman aged 40 to 50 in good health and CMV-seropositive. V gene TRBV7-3 combines with J gene TRBJ1-4, with 7 nucleotides matching TRBD1. The CDR3 region is CASSSTGLVGEKLFF. Written as DNA, the CDR3 is TGTGCCAGCAGCTCGACAGGGTTGGTTGGTGAAAAACTGTTTTTT.